This TCR beta chain was captured by sequencing in a study of beta chain features in type 1 diabetes. Study outcomes and limitations: It was among patients, rather than healthy donors, that naive, central memory and Treg TCRB repertoires appeared more similar. The VDJ junctions of type 1 diabetes patients carried fewer insertions and more deletions.

The entirety of the isolated RNA underwent reverse transcription, so expressed TCRB transcripts were sequenced. TCRdb's table, derived via immunoSEQ multiplex PCR, lists solely in-frame clones and lacks some. The profile shows hundreds of thousands of clones, 10% to 15% of them singletons. Turning to this clone: What it binds is not known.

V was pared by 4 bases and J by 0 bases, with 14 bases between. From germline, CDR1 is SGHDT and CDR2 YYEEEE. The CDR3 is 16 amino acids. This sequence originates from a man between 18 and 35 years old in good health. Sequencing was done on a sample of naive CD4+ T cells from blood. The chain combines TRBV5-6 with TRBJ2-4; possible D gene TRBD1, 5 bases. CDR3 residues: CASSGTKGLAKNIQYF. The CDR3 DNA follows: TGTGCCAGCAGCGGAACTAAGGGGTTAGCCAAAAACATTCAGTACTTC.